This T cell receptor beta chain is from a study of blood T cell repertoires in COVID-19. The CDR3 is 16 residues long. Germline loops: CDR1 MDHEN, CDR2 SYDVKM. With 5 bases removed from V and 2 bases from J, the gap between germline ends came to 13 bases. Authors' processing steps: Estimated nucleated cell counts came from reference gene primer amplification. Measured with immunoSEQ multiplex PCR; TCRdb has only the in-frame clones, and not every one. That table furnishes V, J and clone size, whereas the DNA furnished D and trimming. The sample has about 120,000 clones, 90% seen once; the top ten hold 1.8%.

The receptor was isolated from a human donor with active COVID-19. The donor label of this sample is uncertain. The gene calls are TRBV28 and TRBJ1-6, with a tentative D call TRBD1 (6 bases). Sequencing used peripheral blood. CDR3 sequence reads: CASSPGQQTYNSPLHF. CDR3 DNA: TGTGCCAGCAGTCCCGGACAGCAAACCTATAATTCACCCCTCCACTTT. The entire variable domain, with the rest obtained from reference TRBV28 and TRBJ1-6, is as follows: DVKVTQSSRYLVKRTGEKVFLECVQDMDHENMFWYRQDPGLGLRLIYFSYDVKMKEKGDIPEGYSVSREKKERFSLILESASTNQTSMYLCASSPGQQTYNSPLHFGNGTRLTVT.